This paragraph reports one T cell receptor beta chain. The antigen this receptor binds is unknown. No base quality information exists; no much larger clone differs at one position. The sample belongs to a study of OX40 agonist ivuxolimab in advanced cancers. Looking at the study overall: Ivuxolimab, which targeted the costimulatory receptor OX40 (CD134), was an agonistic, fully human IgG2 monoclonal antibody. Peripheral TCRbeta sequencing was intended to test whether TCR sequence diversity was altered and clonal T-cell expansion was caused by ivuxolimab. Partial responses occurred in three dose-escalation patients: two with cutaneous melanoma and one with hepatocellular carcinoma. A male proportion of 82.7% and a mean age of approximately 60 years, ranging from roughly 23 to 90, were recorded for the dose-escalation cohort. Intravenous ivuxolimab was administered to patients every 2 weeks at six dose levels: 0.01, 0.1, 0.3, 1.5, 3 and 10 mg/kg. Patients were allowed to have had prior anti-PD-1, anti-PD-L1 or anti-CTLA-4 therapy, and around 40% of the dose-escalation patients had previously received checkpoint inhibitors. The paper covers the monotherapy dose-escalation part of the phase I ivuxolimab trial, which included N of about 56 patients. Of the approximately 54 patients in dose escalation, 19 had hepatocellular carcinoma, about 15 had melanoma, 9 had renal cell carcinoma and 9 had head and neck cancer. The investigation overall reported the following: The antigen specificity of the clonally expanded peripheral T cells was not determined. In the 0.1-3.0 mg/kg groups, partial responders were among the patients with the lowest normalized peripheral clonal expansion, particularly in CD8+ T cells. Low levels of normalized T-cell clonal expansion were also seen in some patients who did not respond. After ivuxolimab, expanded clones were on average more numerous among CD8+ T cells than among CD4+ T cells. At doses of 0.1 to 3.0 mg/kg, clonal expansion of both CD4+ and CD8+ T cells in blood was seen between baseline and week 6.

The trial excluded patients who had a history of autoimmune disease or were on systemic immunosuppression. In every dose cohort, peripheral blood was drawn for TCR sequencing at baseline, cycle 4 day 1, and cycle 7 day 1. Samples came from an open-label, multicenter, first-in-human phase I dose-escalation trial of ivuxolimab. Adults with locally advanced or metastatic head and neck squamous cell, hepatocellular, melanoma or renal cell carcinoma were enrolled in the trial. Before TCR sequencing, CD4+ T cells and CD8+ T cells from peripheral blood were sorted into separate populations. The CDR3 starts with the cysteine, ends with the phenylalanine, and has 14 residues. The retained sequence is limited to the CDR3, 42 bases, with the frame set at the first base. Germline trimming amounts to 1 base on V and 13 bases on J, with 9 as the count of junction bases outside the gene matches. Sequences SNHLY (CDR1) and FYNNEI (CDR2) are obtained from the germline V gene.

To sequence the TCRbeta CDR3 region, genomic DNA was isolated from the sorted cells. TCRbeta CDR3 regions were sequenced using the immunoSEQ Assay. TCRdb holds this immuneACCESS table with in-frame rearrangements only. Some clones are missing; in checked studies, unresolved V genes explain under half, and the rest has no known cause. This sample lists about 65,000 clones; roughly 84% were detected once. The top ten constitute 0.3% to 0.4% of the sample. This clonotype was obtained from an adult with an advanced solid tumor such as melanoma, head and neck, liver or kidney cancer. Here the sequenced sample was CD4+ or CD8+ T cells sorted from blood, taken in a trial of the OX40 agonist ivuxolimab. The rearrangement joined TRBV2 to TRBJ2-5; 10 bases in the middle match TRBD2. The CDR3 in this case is CASSEGYSGGPPYF. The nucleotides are TGTGCCAGCAGTGAAGGGTATAGCGGGGGGCCCCCGTACTTC.